The 21 T cell receptor beta chains reported below all come from one sample, sequenced in a study of CD8+ T cells in alopecia areata. The sequencing template was cDNA reverse transcribed from extracted RNA. Data came from immunoSEQ multiplex PCR; TCRdb stores just in-frame clones and leaves some out. Of under 300,000 clones in the sample, under 70% were seen once. The material sequenced was CD4+ T cells sorted from blood, taken at week 0. The receptors originated from a human donor with alopecia areata.

This clone has a handful of counts. The V call is TRBV19, the J call TRBJ1-1, with TRBD1 identical over 9 bases. This CDR3 comprises 14 residues. Germline-derived CDR1 and CDR2 are LNHDA and SQIVND (reference sequence). The V gene end was trimmed by 7 bases and the J gene end by 5 bases; junction bases not matched to a gene: 8. CDR3 DNA: TGTGCCAGTACCCAACAGGGGGCAGTTACTGAAGCTTTCTTT. This sequence encodes CASTQQGAVTEAFF.

The chain employs TRBV29-1 and TRBJ2-3; D ambiguous. The ends were cut back, 7 bases at V and 6 bases at J, with 11 bases in the middle. The CDR3 is made up of 11 amino acids. Per germline, CDR1 SQVTM and CDR2 ANQGSEA. The chain's CDR3 is CSGGVGDTQYF. The CDR3 nucleotides read TGCAGCGGCGGCGTGGGGGATACGCAGTATTTT.

J is TRBJ2-1 and V is TRBV5-1; weak D call: TRBD2 (5 bases). The germline V and J ends were trimmed by 2 bases and 0 bases, with 9 bases remaining between them. Germline CDR1 and CDR2: SGHRS and YFSETQ. This CDR3 region has 15 residues. Here the CDR3 reads CASSLGLNSYNEQFF. DNA for the CDR3: TGCGCCAGCAGCTTAGGACTGAACTCCTACAATGAGCAGTTCTTC.

The chain couples TRBV30 to TRBJ2-4; TRBD2 agrees at 8 bases. V was pared by 2 bases and J by 7 bases, with 4 bases of the junction left unmatched. Germline V gene sequence: CDR1 GTSNPN, CDR2 SVGIG (reference sequence). This CDR3 contains 13 residues. The CDR3 spells CAWSPGLGNIQYF. CDR3 nucleotides: TGTGCCTGGAGTCCGGGACTAGGGAACATTCAGTACTTC. The entire variable domain, with the rest obtained from reference TRBV30 and TRBJ2-4, is as follows: SQTIHQWPATLVQPVGSPLSLECTVEGTSNPNLYWYRQAAGRGLQLLFYSVGIGQISSEVPQNLSASRPQDRQFILSSKKLLLSDSGFYLCAWSPGLGNIQYFGAGTRLSVL.

The rearrangement links TRBV7-2 to TRBJ2-1; D not certain. The CDR3 has 13 amino acids. Germline lookup yields CDR1 SGHTA and CDR2 FQGNSA. The V and J ends lost 2 bases and 7 bases respectively, with 9 bases between them. In DNA form, the CDR3 reads TGTGCCAGCAGCTTATGGCTGATTAATGAGCAGTTCTTC. It encodes CASSLWLINEQFF.

The rearrangement links TRBV30 to TRBJ2-3; 8 positions match TRBD2. The CDR3 has 13 residues. Germline CDR1 is GTSNPN and CDR2 is SVGIG (reference sequence). CDR3 region: CATSSGGTDTQYF. CDR3 DNA: TGTGCGACTAGTAGCGGGGGCACAGATACGCAGTATTTT.

There are a few counts of this clone. The chain has TRBV29-1 and TRBJ2-7; 7 nucleotides match TRBD1. V lost 6 bases and J lost 7; bases outside the gene matches: 9. Germline assignment: CDR1 SQVTM and CDR2 ANQGSEA. The CDR3 is 12 amino acids. DNA of the CDR3: TGCAGCGTGGGAAAGGGGGCGAGGGAGCAGTACTTC. It codes for CSVGKGAREQYF.

This clone was detected only a few times. The chain couples TRBV29-1 to TRBJ2-5; a weak D match, TRBD2 (6 bases). Trimming shortened V by 6 bases and J by 2 bases, and 13 bases separated the two germline ends. This CDR3 comprises 13 residues. The V gene's germline CDR1 is SQVTM and CDR2 ANQGSEA. The DNA of the CDR3 is TGCAGCGTATCGGACGGGGGACAAGAGACCCAGTACTTC. Its translation is CSVSDGGQETQYF.

Of note for this clone: Other DNA sequences in the sample encode the same CDR3. CDR3 DNA: TGTGCCAGCAGCGTGGGAGGGGGCAATCAGCCCCAGCATTTT. It translates to CASSVGGGNQPQHF. The chain recombines TRBV9 with TRBJ1-5; D might be TRBD1 (5 bases). This CDR3 is 14 amino acids long. Germline-derived CDR1 and CDR2 are SGDLS and YYNGEE. The germline V and J ends were trimmed by 2 bases and 2 bases, with 8 bases remaining between them.

This clone was seen only a few times. The chain links TRBV27 to TRBJ2-5, with a possible D match to TRBD1 (6 bases). V lost 0 bases and J 6 bases, leaving 11 bases between the germline ends. The CDR3 is 14 amino acids. CDR1 MNHEY and CDR2 SMNVEV come from the germline V gene (reference sequence). The CDR3 here is CASSLSGGWKTQYF. The CDR3 DNA reads TGTGCCAGCAGTTTATCTGGGGGCTGGAAGACCCAGTACTTC.

This clone was detected only a few times. The chain employs TRBV7-2 and TRBJ1-2, with 10 bases that match TRBD1. Per the germline V gene, CDR1 is SGHTA and CDR2 is FQGNSA. CDR3 length: 13 residues. V shed 5 bases and J 8 bases; nucleotides not matched to a gene: 5. The CDR3 loop reads CASSTGTGDGYTF. The CDR3 DNA is TGTGCCAGCAGCACTGGGACAGGGGACGGCTACACCTTC.

Only one count was recorded for this clone. The chain combines TRBV5-1 with TRBJ2-5, with 8 bases fitting TRBD2. V was pared by 1 base and J by 0 bases, with 2 bases of the junction left unmatched. The V gene's germline CDR1 is SGHRS and CDR2 YFSETQ. This CDR3 region has 15 residues. CDR3 in DNA: TGCGCCAGCAGCTTGCAGCGGGGGAACCAAGAGACCCAGTACTTC. This gives the protein CASSLQRGNQETQYF.

V is TRBV19 and J is TRBJ1-2; tentatively, D is TRBD1 (6 bases). V was trimmed by 6 bases and J by 7 bases, leaving 24 bases between them. CDR1 and CDR2 (germline): LNHDA, SQIVND (reference sequence). This CDR3 is built from 16 residues. CDR3 loop: CASRPTGSSDSGGYTF. CDR3 bases: TGTGCCAGTAGGCCGACAGGAAGTAGTGATTCGGGTGGCTACACCTTC.

J is TRBJ2-5 and V is TRBV30; 7 nucleotides agree with TRBD1. V lost 6 bases and J lost 2; bases outside the gene matches: 3. Germline V gives CDR1 GTSNPN, CDR2 SVGIG (reference sequence). This CDR3 region has 12 residues. CDR3 coding DNA: TGTGCCTGTTCGGGACAGCAAGAGACCCAGTACTTC. It specifies CACSGQQETQYF.

Here the CDR3 reads CASSISDRFNSPLHF. CDR3 coding DNA: TGTGCCAGCAGCATCTCGGACAGGTTTAATTCACCCCTCCACTTT. J is TRBJ1-6 and V is TRBV7-9, with 7 bases aligning to TRBD1. J was trimmed by 6 bases and V by 5 bases; bases with no gene match: 7. Germline lookup yields CDR1 SEHNR and CDR2 FQNEAQ (reference sequence). The CDR3 spans 15 residues. Combining the CDR3 with reference TRBV7-9 and TRBJ1-6 gives the whole variable domain DTGVSQNPRHKITKRGQNVTFRCDPISEHNRLYWYRQTLGQGPEFLTYFQNEAQLEKSRLLSDRFSAERPKGSFSTLEIQRTEQGDSAMYLCASSISDRFNSPLHFGNGTRLTVT.

This clone was recorded once. J is TRBJ2-7 and V is TRBV4-2; D unclear. The CDR3 extends over 14 amino acids. Trimming took 0 bases from V and 3 from J, leaving 9 bases between them. Germline V lookup: CDR1 LGHNA, CDR2 YNFKEQ. CDR3 in DNA: TGTGCCAGCAGCCAAGATGGGTACAGCTACGAGCAGTACTTC. The encoded protein is CASSQDGYSYEQYF.

This clone was found a few times. The rearrangement uses TRBV6-6 and TRBJ2-3; D is unresolved. Trimming stripped 0 bases from V and 4 bases from J, with 8 bases between. The CDR3 sequence is 14 residues long. CDR1 MNHNY and CDR2 SVGAGI come from the germline V gene (reference sequence). This CDR3 reads CASSYSGIPDTQYF. The CDR3, as DNA: TGTGCCAGCAGTTACTCGGGGATCCCAGATACGCAGTATTTT.

The sample holds a few counts of this clone. This chain joins TRBV6-6 and TRBJ1-2; 9 nucleotides align to TRBD1. The CDR3 sequence is 15 residues long. The junction had 5 bases not matched to a gene; V was cut back by 2 bases and J by 4 bases. The germline V gene encodes CDR1 MNHNY and CDR2 SVGAGI (reference sequence). CDR3 region: CASSYPGQGGYGYTF. CDR3 in DNA: TGTGCCAGCAGTTACCCGGGACAGGGAGGCTATGGCTACACCTTC.

The chain links TRBV2 to TRBJ1-4; a possible D gene is TRBD1 (5 bases). V gave up 4 bases and J gave up 6 bases, with 12 bases separating them. The germline V gene encodes CDR1 SNHLY and CDR2 FYNNEI. The length of the CDR3 is 14 residues. The CDR3 DNA reads TGTGCCAGCAGTGTTGGGGCGTTGGATGAAAAACTGTTTTTT. This encodes CASSVGALDEKLFF.

This chain connects TRBV30 to TRBJ2-1; D is possibly TRBD1 or TRBD2 (6 bases each). This CDR3 contains 14 residues. Germline CDR1 and CDR2: GTSNPN and SVGIG (reference sequence). V shed 3 bases and J shed 5 bases, with 14 bases lying between them. CDR3 sequence (DNA): TGTGCCTGGAGCGTCTGGGGGGCCGACAATGAGCAGTTCTTC. Translation: CAWSVWGADNEQFF. The full variable domain, completed using reference TRBV30 and TRBJ2-1, is SQTIHQWPATLVQPVGSPLSLECTVEGTSNPNLYWYRQAAGRGLQLLFYSVGIGQISSEVPQNLSASRPQDRQFILSSKKLLLSDSGFYLCAWSVWGADNEQFFGPGTRLTVL.

V is TRBV4-3 and J is TRBJ2-4, with TRBD2 matching 7 bases. V dropped 0 bases and J dropped 4; count of bases not matched to a gene: 3. The CDR3 runs 15 residues. Germline V lookup: CDR1 LGHNA, CDR2 YSLEER. In DNA form, the CDR3 reads TGCGCCAGCAGCCAAGATGTGGGGGGGAAAAACATTCAGTACTTC. This translates into CASSQDVGGKNIQYF.